One and the same sample provided the 11 T cell receptor beta chains below, sequenced in a study of identical twins. TCRdb re-called the 5' RACE reads through MiXCR, storing one row per CDR3 protein. The sample lists 750,000 to 950,000 distinct CDR3 sequences; more than 9% were seen once. These same data were also listed under a study on yellow fever vaccine responses in identical twins.

Sequencing was performed on PBMCs. The receptors were sampled from a woman under 30 in good health.

The rearrangement links TRBV28 to TRBJ2-3; D possibly matches TRBD1 or TRBD2 (5 bases each). V lost 6 bases and J lost 4, with 14 bases in between. CDR1 is MDHEN and CDR2 is SYDVKM in the germline V gene. The CDR3 spans 14 residues. CDR3 loop: CASRSPEGPDTQYF. The DNA of the CDR3 is TGTGCCAGCAGATCCCCTGAGGGACCAGATACGCAGTATTTT.

V and J are TRBV4-2 and TRBJ2-1; TRBD2 agrees at 9 bases. The CDR3 extends over 16 amino acids. Losses at the gene ends were 4 bases for V and 3 bases for J; bases not matched to a gene: 7. The germline V gene encodes CDR1 LGHNA and CDR2 YNFKEQ. The CDR3 nucleotides read TGTGCCAGCAGCCTCACGACTAGCGGTTACTACAATGAGCAGTTCTTC. Its translation: CASSLTTSGYYNEQFF.

The rearrangement uses TRBV20-1 and TRBJ1-1; no reliable D call. The CDR3 length is 13 residues. CDR1 and CDR2 from the germline V gene are DFQATT and SNEGSKA (reference sequence). Trimming took off 3 bases at V and 6 bases at J, with 14 bases between the two ends. The CDR3 bases are TGCAGTGCTAGCCCCTCCCTCGCCGCTGAAGCTTTCTTT. This translates into CSASPSLAAEAFF.

This chain uses TRBV20-1 with TRBJ2-7, with D perhaps TRBD2 (5 bases). The CDR3 loop spans 13 amino acids. CDR1 is DFQATT, CDR2 SNEGSKA, per germline (reference sequence). Trimming took off 6 bases at V and 0 bases at J, with 12 bases between the two ends. CDR3 DNA sequence: TGCAGTGCCAGAAGCGGACTCTCCTACGAGCAGTACGTC. Its translation: CSARSGLSYEQYV.

This clonotype was observed a handful of times. The rearrangement uses TRBV6-4 and TRBJ2-1; D gene ambiguous. Germline loops: CDR1 MRHNA, CDR2 SNTAGT. With 0 bases removed from V and 4 bases from J, the gap between germline ends came to 13 bases. The CDR3 covers 16 residues. The chain's CDR3 is CASSDSRSGIYNEQFF. The CDR3 DNA sequence: TGTGCCAGCAGTGACTCTAGGTCTGGGATATACAATGAGCAGTTCTTC.

This clonotype was detected many times. The V call is TRBV6-2 or TRBV6-3, the J call TRBJ2-5; 7 bases are shared with TRBD2. Trimming at V came to 5 bases and at J to 5 bases, leaving 8 bases not matched to a gene. The CDR3 runs to 14 residues. Looked up from germline, CDR1 is MNHEY and CDR2 is SVGEGT. CDR3 bases: TGTGCCAGCAGTCCCCAAGCGGGGTACGAGACCCAGTACTTC. Encoded protein: CASSPQAGYETQYF.

This clonotype was seen repeatedly, ten times or more. The chain recombines TRBV6-4 with TRBJ2-1, with D tentatively TRBD2 (5 bases). Per germline, CDR1 MRHNA and CDR2 SNTAGT. The V and J ends lost 3 bases and 0 bases respectively, with 12 bases between them. The CDR3 has 16 amino acids. CDR3 nucleotide sequence: TGTGCCAGCAGTGAGGTCAGAGGGTCCTCCTACAATGAGCAGTTCTTC. This gives the protein CASSEVRGSSYNEQFF.

V and J are TRBV7-9 and TRBJ2-1; D gene ambiguous. V was clipped by 5 bases and J by 14 bases, with 4 bases between them. Germline V gives CDR1 SEHNR, CDR2 FQNEAQ (reference sequence). The CDR3 sequence is 8 residues long. The CDR3 nucleotides are TGTGCCAGCAGCGTAGAGTTCTTC. Translated: CASSVEFF. Based on the CDR3 plus reference TRBV7-9 and TRBJ2-1, the full variable domain is DTGVSQNPRHKITKRGQNVTFRCDPISEHNRLYWYRQTLGQGPEFLTYFQNEAQLEKSRLLSDRFSAERPKGSFSTLEIQRTEQGDSAMYLCASSVEFFGPGTRLTVL.

This clonotype was seen repeatedly, ten times or more. This sequence joins TRBV20-1 and TRBJ2-3; tentatively, D is TRBD1 or TRBD2 (5 bases each). Germline V gene data show CDR1 as DFQATT and CDR2 as SNEGSKA (reference sequence). Trimming pared 1 base from V and 12 bases from J, leaving 14 bases between. The CDR3 totals 12 residues. The CDR3 protein is CSARAEWGSQYF. The CDR3, as DNA: TGCAGTGCTAGAGCGGAGTGGGGGAGTCAGTATTTT.

The rearrangement joins TRBV7-8 to TRBJ1-6, with D uncertain. This CDR3 contains 14 residues. Germline CDR1 SGHVS, CDR2 FQNEAQ. The V end lost 0 bases, the J end lost 5 bases, and 5 bases lay between the germline ends. The CDR3 coding sequence is TGTGCCAGCAGCTTAGCGGGGAATAATTCACCCCTCCACTTT. Its translation is CASSLAGNNSPLHF. Drawing the rest from reference TRBV7-8 and TRBJ1-6, the complete variable domain is GAGVSQSPRYKVAKRGQDVALRCDPISGHVSLFWYQQALGQGPEFLTYFQNEAQLDKSGLPSDRFFAERPEGSVSTLKIQRTQQEDSAVYLCASSLAGNNSPLHFGNGTRLTVT.

The chain employs TRBV12-3 or TRBV12-4 and TRBJ2-7; 8 bases are shared with TRBD1. This CDR3 region has 15 residues. The V gene end was trimmed by 5 bases and the J gene end by 7 bases; junction bases not matched to a gene: 13. This chain's CDR3 is CASSIKGQARGEQYF. CDR3 sequence (DNA): TGTGCCAGCAGTATAAAGGGACAGGCACGGGGGGAGCAGTACTTC.